These 28 T cell receptor beta chains were sequenced from one sample in a study of blood T cell repertoires in COVID-19. Clones were sequenced by immunoSEQ multiplex PCR, and TCRdb holds only the in-frame ones, with some missing. The sample shows almost 20,000 clones, approximately 93% of them seen only once. The sequenced material came from peripheral blood. These receptor sequences come from a woman between 45 and 65 years old with active COVID-19.

This clone is a singleton in its sample. The chain employs TRBV11-2 and TRBJ2-1, with TRBD2 matching over 15 bases. This CDR3 comprises 17 residues. V was pared by 5 bases and J by 7 bases, with 9 bases of the junction left unmatched. The germline V gene has CDR1 SGHAT and CDR2 FQNNGV. The CDR3 protein is CASSLQGLAGGWNEQFF. Written as DNA, the CDR3 is TGTGCCAGCAGCCTCCAGGGACTAGCGGGAGGTTGGAATGAGCAGTTCTTC.

The rearrangement links TRBV28 to TRBJ2-7, with a tentative D call TRBD1 (5 bases). V lost 5 bases to trimming and J lost 12 bases, with 14 bases between them. The CDR3 spans 11 residues. Germline CDR1 is MDHEN and CDR2 is SYDVKM. CDR3 region: CASSDRTLLYF. In nucleotides, the CDR3 is TGTGCCAGCAGTGACAGAACCCTACTGTACTTC.

The genes are TRBV30 and TRBJ1-1; D unresolved. In germline, CDR1 is GTSNPN, CDR2 SVGIG (reference sequence). The CDR3 is 11 amino acids. V lost 0 bases and J 8 bases, leaving 7 bases between the germline ends. The DNA for the CDR3 is TGTGCCTGGAGTGTAGGAGGGGAAGCTTTCTTT. It yields the protein CAWSVGGEAFF.

The chain combines TRBV7-8 with TRBJ2-7; D is ambiguous. Deletions cut 4 bases from V and 4 bases from J, with 11 bases between. Germline V lookup: CDR1 SGHVS, CDR2 FQNEAQ. CDR3 length: 13 amino acids. The CDR3 DNA reads TGTGCCAGCAGCTCCAGTTGGCGGTACGAGCAGTACTTC. Its translation: CASSSSWRYEQYF. Variable domain in full (rest from reference TRBV7-8 and TRBJ2-7): GAGVSQSPRYKVAKRGQDVALRCDPISGHVSLFWYQQALGQGPEFLTYFQNEAQLDKSGLPSDRFFAERPEGSVSTLKIQRTQQEDSAVYLCASSSSWRYEQYFGPGTRLTVT.

This chain connects TRBV5-1 to TRBJ2-6, with 11 bases fitting TRBD1. Germline lookup yields CDR1 SGHRS and CDR2 YFSETQ. V was clipped by 2 bases and J by 0 bases; unmatched bases: 1. This CDR3 is 17 amino acids long. The CDR3 DNA sequence: TGCGCCAGCAGCTTAGGGACAGGGGGCTCTGGGGCCAACGTCCTGACTTTC. It specifies CASSLGTGGSGANVLTF.

The chain employs TRBV7-9 and TRBJ2-7; 7 bases map to TRBD1. Germline V gene sequence: CDR1 SEHNR, CDR2 FQNEAQ (reference sequence). The V segment lost 1 base and the J segment 6 bases; nucleotides outside the gene matches: 3. The CDR3 consists of 13 residues. The CDR3 nucleotides are TGTGCCAGCAGCTTAGGAGGGACAGTCGAGCAGTACTTC. Translating it yields CASSLGGTVEQYF.

This rearrangement joins TRBV6-5 to TRBJ2-4, with a possible D match to TRBD2 (5 bases). This CDR3 has 14 residues. Trimming removed 5 bases at V and 10 bases at J, with 18 bases between. Germline CDR1 reads MNHEY; CDR2 reads SVGAGI. The CDR3 reads CASSTPTPGGIQYF. The CDR3 DNA reads as TGTGCCAGCAGTACCCCCACGCCAGGAGGTATTCAGTACTTC.

This chain uses TRBV4-2 with TRBJ2-7, with D perhaps matching TRBD1 (5 bases). Germline-derived CDR1 and CDR2 are LGHNA and YNFKEQ. The CDR3 consists of 18 residues. Trimming removed 1 base from V and 5 bases from J, with 24 bases in between. The CDR3 here is CASSQGQGLATTPNEQYF. CDR3 DNA sequence: TGTGCCAGCAGCCAAGGTCAGGGTCTGGCCACAACTCCTAACGAGCAGTACTTC.

The chain employs TRBV29-1 and TRBJ2-1; the D is unclear. Germline V gene lookup returns CDR1 SQVTM and CDR2 ANQGSEA. V dropped 7 bases and J dropped 12 bases, with 16 bases sitting between them. The CDR3 consists of 11 residues. DNA of the CDR3: TGCAGCGGGTCCAAGACCAGAGGGCAGTTCTTC. Encoded protein: CSGSKTRGQFF.

In its sample, this clone was seen once. The gene calls are TRBV28 and TRBJ1-2; 12 bases line up with TRBD1. CDR1 is MDHEN and CDR2 is SYDVKM in the germline V gene. V lost 6 bases, J lost 5 bases, and 10 bases stayed unmatched. The CDR3 spans 16 residues. The CDR3 nucleotides are TGTGCCAGCAGAGAAGCGGGACAGGGGGCTTGGTATGGCTACACCTTC. It codes for CASREAGQGAWYGYTF.

This clone has a single count. J is TRBJ2-1 and V is TRBV14; the D gene is possibly TRBD2 (5 bases). Trimming shortened V by 0 bases and J by 4 bases, and 10 bases separated the two germline ends. Germline assignment: CDR1 SGHDN and CDR2 FVKESK. This CDR3 is built from 15 residues. The CDR3 here is CASSQDRGLYNEQFF. CDR3 coding DNA: TGTGCCAGCAGCCAAGATCGAGGGTTATACAATGAGCAGTTCTTC. Variable domain in full (rest from reference TRBV14 and TRBJ2-1): EAGVTQFPSHSVIEKGQTVTLRCDPISGHDNLYWYRRVMGKEIKFLLHFVKESKQDESGMPNNRFLAERTGGTYSTLKVQPAELEDSGVYFCASSQDRGLYNEQFFGPGTRLTVL.

The J gene is TRBJ2-1, the V gene TRBV18, with a possible D match to TRBD2 (7 bases). The CDR3 is 16 amino acids. Per germline, CDR1 KGHSH and CDR2 LQKENI. The V and J ends lost 3 bases and 4 bases respectively, with 16 bases between them. The CDR3 DNA sequence: TGTGCCAGCTCACCCGGAGGGGGGGCGAGGTACAATGAGCAGTTCTTC. It encodes CASSPGGGARYNEQFF. The full variable domain, its missing parts supplied by reference TRBV18 and TRBJ2-1, is NAGVMQNPRHLVRRRGQEARLRCSPMKGHSHVYWYRQLPEEGLKFMVYLQKENIIDESGMPKERFSAEFPKEGPSILRIQQVVRGDSAAYFCASSPGGGARYNEQFFGPGTRLTVL.

V usage is TRBV5-1 and J usage is TRBJ2-7, with 15 nucleotides matching TRBD2. Germline V gene sequence: CDR1 SGHRS, CDR2 YFSETQ. There are 13 residues in the CDR3. V dropped 4 bases and J dropped 11; count of bases not matched to a gene: 4. This CDR3 is CASSPGTSGRKYF. The DNA for the CDR3 is TGCGCCAGCAGCCCGGGGACTAGCGGGAGGAAGTACTTC.

The chain couples TRBV10-3 to TRBJ2-1; 7 bases map to TRBD1. V lost 6 bases, J lost 5 bases, and 10 bases stayed unmatched. This CDR3 has 15 residues. The V gene's germline CDR1 is ENHRY and CDR2 SYGVKD. This chain's CDR3 is CAISNPRDRNNEQFF. The DNA of the CDR3 is TGTGCCATCAGCAACCCCCGGGACAGAAACAATGAGCAGTTCTTC.

The V call is TRBV7-9, the J call TRBJ2-7, with 9 bases lining up with TRBD2. Trimming at V came to 5 bases and at J to 0 bases, leaving 8 bases not matched to a gene. Germline V gene data show CDR1 as SEHNR and CDR2 as FQNEAQ (reference sequence). This CDR3 is 16 amino acids long. The CDR3 DNA reads as TGTGCCAGCAGCGGGGGGGCTAGCGGGACCTCCTACGAGCAGTACTTC. This translates into CASSGGASGTSYEQYF.

CDR3 residues: CASSLQGGHTDTQYF. The CDR3 coding sequence is TGTGCCAGCAGTTTACAGGGGGGACACACAGATACGCAGTATTTT. The chain carries TRBV28 and TRBJ2-3; maybe TRBD1 (7 bases). Germline V gene sequence: CDR1 MDHEN, CDR2 SYDVKM. The CDR3 extends over 15 amino acids. Trimming left V 2 bases short and J 2 bases short, with 11 bases between.

The chain links TRBV7-9 to TRBJ2-1, with 9 bases that match TRBD1. V dropped 5 bases and J dropped 7; count of bases not matched to a gene: 9. The CDR3 is made up of 15 amino acids. Germline values: CDR1 SEHNR, CDR2 FQNEAQ (reference sequence). CDR3 loop: CASSPGTGKWNEQFF. The DNA of the CDR3 is TGTGCCAGCAGCCCTGGGACAGGGAAGTGGAATGAGCAGTTCTTC.

The chain links TRBV7-2 to TRBJ2-7; the D is unclear. The CDR3 is made up of 16 amino acids. Germline V lookup: CDR1 SGHTA, CDR2 FQGNSA. V lost 5 bases and J 6 bases, leaving 23 bases between the germline ends. In DNA form, the CDR3 reads TGTGCCAGCAGCCCCTCTAGGTCCTTGGGTCGTGGCGAGCAGTACTTC. It yields the protein CASSPSRSLGRGEQYF.

The chain uses TRBV27 and TRBJ2-7, with no clear D. The CDR3 extends over 13 amino acids. V lost 3 bases and J lost 6, with 12 bases in between. CDR1 and CDR2 (germline): MNHEY, SMNVEV (reference sequence). CDR3 amino acids: CASSFRTVGEQYF. CDR3 sequence (DNA): TGTGCCAGCAGTTTTAGAACAGTGGGCGAGCAGTACTTC.

V is TRBV19 and J is TRBJ1-3; 11 nucleotides match TRBD1. The length of the CDR3 is 15 residues. Germline CDR1 is LNHDA and CDR2 is SQIVND (reference sequence). J was trimmed by 4 bases and V by 5 bases; bases with no gene match: 4. CDR3 amino acids: CASSGQGASGNTIYF. The CDR3 region has the DNA TGTGCCAGTAGTGGACAGGGGGCGTCAGGAAACACCATATATTTT.

The chain uses TRBV5-6 and TRBJ1-5; maybe TRBD1 (6 bases). Germline V gives CDR1 SGHDT, CDR2 YYEEEE. The CDR3 contains 14 residues. V gave up 2 bases and J gave up 9 bases, with 15 bases separating them. In nucleotides, the CDR3 is TGTGCCAGCAGCTTTAGAGGGGGGGACCGGCCCCAGCATTTT. Translation: CASSFRGGDRPQHF.

V is TRBV28 and J is TRBJ2-5, with 10 bases matching TRBD2. Trimming took 2 bases from V and 2 from J; bases not matched to a gene: 2. The germline V gene has CDR1 MDHEN and CDR2 SYDVKM. This CDR3 contains 15 residues. CDR3 in amino acids: CASSLLAGEQETQYF. For the CDR3, the DNA is TGTGCCAGCAGTTTACTAGCGGGAGAGCAAGAGACCCAGTACTTC.

The chain has TRBV7-9 and TRBJ2-3; perhaps TRBD1 as D (5 bases). The CDR3 runs 13 residues. V gave up 5 bases and J gave up 9 bases, with 15 bases separating them. The germline CDR1 and CDR2 sequences are SEHNR and FQNEAQ (reference sequence). The CDR3 loop is CASSPGLADTQYF. CDR3 coding DNA: TGTGCCAGCAGCCCAGGGTTGGCCGACACGCAGTATTTT.

The chain recombines TRBV5-1 with TRBJ1-5; no clear D gene. V was pared by 1 base and J by 3 bases, with 8 bases between. Germline V gene lookup returns CDR1 SGHRS and CDR2 YFSETQ. The CDR3 is 14 amino acids. The CDR3 spells CASSLNSPNQPQHF. The CDR3 DNA follows: TGCGCCAGCAGCTTGAACAGCCCCAATCAGCCCCAGCATTTT.

The genes are TRBV11-1 and TRBJ1-2, with D possibly matching TRBD1 (6 bases). V lost 4 bases and J 2 bases, leaving 11 bases between the germline ends. The CDR3 totals 14 residues. Germline V gene lookup returns CDR1 SGHAT and CDR2 FQDESV (reference sequence). In DNA form, the CDR3 reads TGTGCCAGCAGCTCTACCGGGACAAACTATGGCTACACCTTC. Translated, it gives CASSSTGTNYGYTF.

The V call is TRBV10-2, the J call TRBJ1-6, with D maybe TRBD1 (5 bases). Germline assignment: CDR1 WSHSY and CDR2 SAAADI. Trimming stripped 8 bases from V and 6 bases from J, with 14 bases between. The CDR3 totals 14 residues. The chain's CDR3 is CASLKAGVNSPLHF. CDR3 nucleotide sequence: TGCGCCAGCCTAAAAGCGGGGGTTAATTCACCCCTCCACTTT.

The chain uses TRBV5-1 and TRBJ2-7; 7 bases match TRBD2. Per germline, CDR1 SGHRS and CDR2 YFSETQ. The CDR3 sequence is 14 residues long. The V and J ends lost 4 bases and 2 bases, in that order; junction bases with no gene match: 6. The CDR3 coding sequence is TGCGCCAGCAGCCCGAGCGGGAAACCCTACGAGCAGTACTTC. This gives the protein CASSPSGKPYEQYF.

This clone was seen just once. The rearrangement joins TRBV28 to TRBJ2-2; TRBD1 agrees at 7 bases. Germline CDR1 and CDR2: MDHEN and SYDVKM. This CDR3 has 16 amino acids. The ends lost 3 bases at V and 0 bases at J; junction bases unmatched: 4. The DNA of the CDR3 is TGTGCCAGCAGTTTCCCCGGGACAGCGAACACCGGGGAGCTGTTTTTT. Its protein is CASSFPGTANTGELFF. The variable domain in full, with the rest retrieved from reference TRBV28 and TRBJ2-2, is DVKVTQSSRYLVKRTGEKVFLECVQDMDHENMFWYRQDPGLGLRLIYFSYDVKMKEKGDIPEGYSVSREKKERFSLILESASTNQTSMYLCASSFPGTANTGELFFGEGSRLTVL.